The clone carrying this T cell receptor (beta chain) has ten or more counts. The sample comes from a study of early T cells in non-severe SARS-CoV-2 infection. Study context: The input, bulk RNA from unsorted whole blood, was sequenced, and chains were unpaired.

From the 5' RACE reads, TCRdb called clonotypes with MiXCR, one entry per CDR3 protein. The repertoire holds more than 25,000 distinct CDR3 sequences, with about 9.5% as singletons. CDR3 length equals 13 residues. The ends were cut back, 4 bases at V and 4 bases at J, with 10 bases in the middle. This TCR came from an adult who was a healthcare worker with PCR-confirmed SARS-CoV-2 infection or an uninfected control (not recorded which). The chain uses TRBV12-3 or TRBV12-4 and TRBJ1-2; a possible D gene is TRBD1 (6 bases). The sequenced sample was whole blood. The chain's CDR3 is CASSWGQGYGYTF. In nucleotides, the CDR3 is TGTGCCAGCAGTTGGGGGCAGGGCTATGGCTACACCTTC.